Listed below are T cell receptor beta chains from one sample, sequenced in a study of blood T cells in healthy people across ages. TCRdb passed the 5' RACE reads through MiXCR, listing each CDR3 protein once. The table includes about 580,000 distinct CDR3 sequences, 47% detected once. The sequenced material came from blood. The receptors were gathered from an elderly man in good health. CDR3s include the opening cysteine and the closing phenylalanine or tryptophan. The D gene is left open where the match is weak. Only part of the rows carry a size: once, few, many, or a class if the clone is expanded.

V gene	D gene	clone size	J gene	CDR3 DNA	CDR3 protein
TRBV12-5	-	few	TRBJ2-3	TGTGCTAGTGGTTTCAGGGCCCTAGGAGAAGCAGATACGCAGTATTTT	CASGFRALGEADTQYF
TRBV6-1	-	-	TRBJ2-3	TGTGCCAGCAGTGAGGAGACAGATACGCAGTATTTT	CASSEETDTQYF
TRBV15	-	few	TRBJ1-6	TGTGCCACCAGCAGAGGGGCGTCACCCCTCCACTTT	CATSRGASPLHF
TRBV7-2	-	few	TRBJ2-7	TGTGCCAGCAGCTTAGTAGTCACAGGGAACGACGAGCAGTACTTC	CASSLVVTGNDEQYF
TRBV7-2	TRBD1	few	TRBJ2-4	TGTGCCAGCAGCGGGAACCGGGACAGACTTTTAGCCAAAAACATTCAGTACTTC	CASSGNRDRLLAKNIQYF
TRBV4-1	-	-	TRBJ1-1	TGCGCCAGCAGCCAGGACGGGGGAGGGGGCACTGAAGCTTTCTTT	CASSQDGGGGTEAFF
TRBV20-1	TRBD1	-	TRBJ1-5	TGCAGTGCACAGGGGAGCAATCAGCCCCAGCATTTT	CSAQGSNQPQHF
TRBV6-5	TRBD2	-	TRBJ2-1	TGTGCCAGCAGTTACACGAGTACTAGCGGGACCAACAATGGGCAGTTCTTC	CASSYTSTSGTNNGQFF
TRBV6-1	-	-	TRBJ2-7	TGTGCCAGCATACGGGGAAGGTACGAGCAGTACTTC	CASIRGRYEQYF
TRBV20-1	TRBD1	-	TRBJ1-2	TGCAGTGCTAGAGGTTTTGTGGGGACAGGGGCCGGCTATGGCTACACCTTC	CSARGFVGTGAGYGYTF
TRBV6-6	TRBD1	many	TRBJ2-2	TGTGCCAGCAGTTACGCCAGGGGGCTCGGGGAGCTGTTTTTT	CASSYARGLGELFF
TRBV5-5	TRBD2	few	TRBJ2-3	TGTGCCAGCAGCTTGGTTGGCGGGAGCGAGGGCACAGATACGCAGTATTTT	CASSLVGGSEGTDTQYF
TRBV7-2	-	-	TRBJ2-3	TGTGCCAGCACCCTGGGGGTTCGGGCAGATACGCAGTATTTT	CASTLGVRADTQYF
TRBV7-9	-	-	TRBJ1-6	TGTGCCAGCAGCTTGGTTACAGACCCAATGGGTTCACCCCTCCACTTT	CASSLVTDPMGSPLHF
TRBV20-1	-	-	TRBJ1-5	TGCAGTGCTTTTGACACCGTGGAACAGCCCCAGCATTTT	CSAFDTVEQPQHF
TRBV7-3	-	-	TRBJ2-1	TGTGCCAGCAGCTTAAATGTGGCAGGGACCTACAATGAGCAGTTCTTC	CASSLNVAGTYNEQFF
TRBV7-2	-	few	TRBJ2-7	TGTGCCAGCAGCGCGGACACGACCTACGAGCAGTACTTC	CASSADTTYEQYF
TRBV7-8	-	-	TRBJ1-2	TGTGCCAGCAGCTTAACGCAGAGCTCGCCTAACTATGGCTACACCTTC	CASSLTQSSPNYGYTF
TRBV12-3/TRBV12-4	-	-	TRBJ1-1	TGTGCCAGCAGCCGAAGCGCTACAGGGACGAACACTGAAGCTTTCTTT	CASSRSATGTNTEAFF
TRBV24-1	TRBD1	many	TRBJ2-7	TGTGCCACCAGTGGGAAGGGGGCGAGCTACGAGCAGTACTTC	CATSGKGASYEQYF
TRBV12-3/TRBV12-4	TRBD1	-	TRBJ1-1	TGTGCCAGCGCCCGAGACAGGGCCTACGGTGAAGCTTTCTTT	CASARDRAYGEAFF
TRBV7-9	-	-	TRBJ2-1	TGTGCCAGCAGCTTAGCGGGGGGGCTTTCTGGTGAGCAGTTCTTC	CASSLAGGLSGEQFF
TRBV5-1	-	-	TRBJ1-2	TGCGCCAGCAGCTTGGGACAGCCATCAAACTATGGCTACACCTTC	CASSLGQPSNYGYTF
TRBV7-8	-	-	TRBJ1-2	TGTACCAGCAGCTTAGCTTCAGGGATAGGCTATGGCTACACCTTC	CTSSLASGIGYGYTF
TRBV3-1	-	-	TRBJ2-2	TGTGCCAGCAGCCAATACGAGAACACCGGGGAGCTGTTTTTT	CASSQYENTGELFF
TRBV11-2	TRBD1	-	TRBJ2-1	TGTGCCAGCAGAAAGACAGGGGGCCAAAGAAGCGGTGAGCAGTTCTTC	CASRKTGGQRSGEQFF
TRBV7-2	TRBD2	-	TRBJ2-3	TGTGCCAGCAGCTTTTCCGGGGGGACCACAAGGGGAGATACGCAGTATTTT	CASSFSGGTTRGDTQYF
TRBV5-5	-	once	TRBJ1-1	TGTGCCAGCAGCTTGATGGGGGGCCGACTGAACACTGTAGCTTTCTTT	CASSLMGGRLNTVAFF
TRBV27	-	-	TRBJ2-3	TGTGCCAGCATCTCCACCGTAGGAGATACGCAGTATTTT	CASISTVGDTQYF
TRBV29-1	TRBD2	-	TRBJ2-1	TGCAGCAGCCTTCCTAGCGGGATCTACAATGAGCAGTTCTTC	CSSLPSGIYNEQFF
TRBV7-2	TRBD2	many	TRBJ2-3	TGTGCCAGCAGCTTGTCTGGGACTAACACAGATACGCAGTATTTT	CASSLSGTNTDTQYF
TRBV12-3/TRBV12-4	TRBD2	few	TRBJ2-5	TGTGCCAGCAGTTTAGGGGTGGGGGGGACTAGCAGCTTTGAGACCCAGTACTTC	CASSLGVGGTSSFETQYF
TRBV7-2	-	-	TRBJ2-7	TGTGCCAGCAGCCTCCAAACAGGGGGGGGATACTACGAGCAGTACTTC	CASSLQTGGGYYEQYF
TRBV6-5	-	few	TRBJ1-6	TGTGCCAGCAGTTACGGCGGTTATAATTCACCCCTCCACTTT	CASSYGGYNSPLHF
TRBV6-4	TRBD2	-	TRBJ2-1	TGTGCCAGCAGTCGGAATACGGGGGGGCTCTACAATGAGCAGTTCTTC	CASSRNTGGLYNEQFF
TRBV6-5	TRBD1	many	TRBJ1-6	TGTGCCAGCAGTTACCAAGGACAGGGAGGGAAGACACCCCTCCACTTT	CASSYQGQGGKTPLHF
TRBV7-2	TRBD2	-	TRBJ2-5	TGTGCCAGCAGCTGGGGGGGAGGGGAAGAGACCCAGTACTTC	CASSWGGGEETQYF